The clone carrying this T cell receptor (beta chain) appeared a few times. Its antigen remains unknown. The sample belongs to a study of T-cell reconstitution after alpha-beta-depleted transplantation in children. General study results and limits: Where alpha-beta T cells came from about two months after transplant was reportedly several hundred expanded graft clones.

The CDR3 has 17 residues. Per germline, CDR1 SGHTA and CDR2 FQGNSA. V was trimmed by 4 bases and J by 3 bases, leaving 21 bases between them. Preparation of the TCRbeta library used unique molecular identifiers. TCRdb used MiXCR to reprocess the PCR reads, holding one entry per CDR3 protein. The sample consists of about 590,000 distinct CDR3 sequences, 13% of them appearing once. V is TRBV7-2 and J is TRBJ2-5; D possibly corresponds to TRBD1 (6 bases). The clonotype comes from a male patient younger than 18 who had a stem cell transplant for acute myeloid leukemia, so the T cells may come from the graft donor. This sample comprised PBMCs, mostly from graft donor cells, obtained 360 days after TCRalphabeta/CD19-depleted stem cell transplant. The CDR3 spells CASSSLGQTRLKETQYF. CDR3 DNA sequence: TGTGCCAGCAGCTCGCTCGGACAGACAAGACTTAAAGAGACCCAGTACTTC.